The clone carrying this TCR beta chain has just a few counts. Its specificity is unknown. This sample was taken from a study of cytotoxic CD8 clonotypes in ibrutinib-treated CLL. Broader study findings: The study found clonality rose at ibrutinib response, then fell toward baseline at progression.

Trimming stripped 9 bases from V and 6 bases from J, with 12 bases between. The germline CDR1 and CDR2 sequences are ENHRY and SYGVKD. The CDR3 covers 11 residues. Libraries were prepared by immunoSEQ multiplex PCR; TCRdb keeps only in-frame clonotypes and omits some of them. The sample carries about 330,000 clones, over 55% recorded once. The sequence came from a human donor with chronic lymphocytic leukemia. The material sequenced was PBMCs, taken after 36 months of ibrutinib treatment. This chain uses TRBV10-3 with TRBJ2-7; D possibly matches TRBD1 or TRBD2 (5 bases each). The CDR3 sequence is CAMRVGTEQYF. The CDR3 nucleotides are TGTGCCATGAGGGTGGGGACCGAGCAGTACTTC.